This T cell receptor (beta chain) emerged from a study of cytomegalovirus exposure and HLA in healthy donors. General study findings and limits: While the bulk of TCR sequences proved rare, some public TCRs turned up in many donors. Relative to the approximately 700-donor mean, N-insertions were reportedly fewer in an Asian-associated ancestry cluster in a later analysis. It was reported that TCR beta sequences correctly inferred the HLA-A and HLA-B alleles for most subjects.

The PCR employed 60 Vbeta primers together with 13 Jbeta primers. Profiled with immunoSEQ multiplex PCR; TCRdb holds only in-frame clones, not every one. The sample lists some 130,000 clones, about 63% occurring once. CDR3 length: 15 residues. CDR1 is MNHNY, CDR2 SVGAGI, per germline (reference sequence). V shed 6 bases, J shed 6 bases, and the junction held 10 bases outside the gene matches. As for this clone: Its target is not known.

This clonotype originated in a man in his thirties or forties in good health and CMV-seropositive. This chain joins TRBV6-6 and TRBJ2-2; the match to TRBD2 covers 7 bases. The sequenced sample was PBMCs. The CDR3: CASSPWTSSAGELFF. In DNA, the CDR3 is TGTGCCAGCAGCCCGTGGACTAGTTCGGCCGGGGAGCTGTTTTTT.